This T cell receptor (beta chain) was sequenced for a study of T cell changes during pregnancy in multiple sclerosis. Per germline, CDR1 LNHDA and CDR2 SQIVND (reference sequence). CDR3 length: 13 amino acids. Trimming removed 6 bases from V and 4 bases from J, with 11 bases in between. Some clones are missing from TCRdb's copy, which holds only in-frame ones; the method was immunoSEQ multiplex PCR. This table holds tens of thousands of clones, 91% found once. The chain couples TRBV19 to TRBJ2-3; D is perhaps TRBD2 (5 bases). The input for sequencing was CD8+ T cells from peripheral blood mononuclear cells, taken before pregnancy. This clonotype was sampled from a female donor with multiple sclerosis, enrolled in a pregnancy study. As DNA, the CDR3 is TGTGCCAGTAGCGGGGTCCGGGCAGATACGCAGTATTTT. This codes for CASSGVRADTQYF. Together with reference TRBV19 and TRBJ2-3, the CDR3 gives the full variable domain: DGGITQSPKYLFRKEGQNVTLSCEQNLNHDAMYWYRQDPGQGLRLIYYSQIVNDFQKGDIAEGYSVSREKKESFPLTVTSAQKNPTAFYLCASSGVRADTQYFGPGTRLTVL.